This T cell receptor (beta chain) was captured by sequencing in a study of CD4 T cells in relation to SARS-CoV-2 and coronaviruses. Whole-study context: After approximately 10 days of antigen culture, PBMC TCR beta CDR3s were sequenced.

Sequenced by immunoSEQ multiplex PCR; TCRdb stores in-frame clones only, minus some. The table has around 25,000 clones, just over 75% seen once. Study conclusions and caveats: Pre-pandemic and post-infection samples never came from the same donor. In around 60% of donors, memory CD4+ clonotypes crossrecognized SARS-CoV-2 and at least one common cold coronavirus spike.

This CDR3 has 12 residues. Germline V lookup: CDR1 SQVTM, CDR2 ANQGSEA. The ends were cut back, 5 bases at V and 5 bases at J, with 12 bases in the middle. The unexposed donors gave CD4+ T cells in about 2010-2018, prior to COVID-19. The cells were cultured for about ten days before CD4+ T cells were isolated. As for this clone: Its antigen is unknown.

This TCR was recovered from a human donor in good health. Sequencing was done on a sample of CD4+ T cells from PBMCs, cultured in vitro. The chain has TRBV29-1 and TRBJ2-5, with D perhaps matching TRBD2 (5 bases). CDR3 in amino acids: CSVRSGQETQYF. The CDR3 nucleotides read TGCAGCGTTCGGAGCGGTCAGGAGACCCAGTACTTC.